This record looks at one TCR beta chain sequence and its context. This clonotype was seen repeatedly, ten times or more. Its recognized antigen is unknown. Base-call qualities are not available, and no considerably larger clone is one nucleotide away. The data were taken from a study of blood T cells in healthy people across ages (dated by TCRdb to the mid-2010s). As for the study more broadly: In model experiments, roughly one uniquely barcoded TCR beta cDNA molecule per two T cells was captured by template switching. The donors were split into four age groups: young (average 16 years), middle-aged (roughly 39), aged (about 56) and long-lived (under 85). To avoid experimental bias, donors of different ages were randomly spread across the sequencing lanes. Two additional independent replicas of 1 million unique cDNA reads from the same blood draw were analyzed for two donors (one aged 18 to 29 and one aged 80 or older). Using deep sequencing normalized with unique cDNA molecular identifiers, the study measured how TCR beta repertoire diversity changes with age. What the work shows at the level of the full study, not this receptor alone: Observed TCR beta diversity correlated strongly with the percentage of naive T cells measured by flow cytometry. Because profiling used bulk unsorted PBMCs, naive and antigen-experienced compartments could not be compared conclusively. Observed TCR beta diversity per million T cells fell roughly linearly with age, and a significant reduction was already apparent by age about 43. Because the CMV infection status of the donors was unknown, age-related changes in expanded clonotypes may potentially have been confounded. Estimates of total diversity based on one million sequenced T cells were considered lower bounds and underestimates. Compared with the aged group, more naive CD4+ T cells, fewer expanded clones and increased TCR diversity were shown by the long-lived group, suggesting age selection.

Ends trimmed: V by 5 bases, J by 2 bases; bases unmatched to a gene: 6. Based on the germline V gene, the CDR1 and CDR2 sequences are MNHEY and SVGAGI. The CDR3 runs 14 amino acids, cysteine and phenylalanine included. Just the 42-base CDR3 DNA is kept, in frame starting at base 1. The library was obtained by 5' RACE. The sequencing machine was an Illumina HiSeq 2500. A second about 7 to 11 cycle PCR used a sample-barcoded 5' primer and a J-beta primer mix. A unique molecular identifier was introduced onto each TCR beta cDNA molecule by a template-switch 5' adaptor carrying 12 random nucleotides. At least 2.5 million CDR3-containing paired-end reads were obtained from each sample. All of the RNA was converted into first-strand cDNA using the Mint cDNA synthesis kit, with a TRBC-specific oligonucleotide serving as the primer. After uracil-DNA glycosylase treatment, a first 18-cycle PCR used universal primers M1SS and BC2_uni_R on all cDNA. Turning to the authors' computational methods: Normalization of each sample was performed by random selection of 1 million high-quality reads, each carrying a distinct molecular identifier. Instead of being binned into consensus sequences, reads with shared molecular identifiers were discarded. MiTCR, set to a Q25 quality threshold and the strictest error-elimination algorithm, was used for CDR3 identification, clonotype clustering and error correction. A nonparametric unseen species model with Euler transformation was used to estimate lower-bound total TCR beta diversity. TCRdb trimmed public reads at Q25 via fastp, called clones via MiXCR and kept in-frame beta chains. Each CDR3 protein appears once, grouped with its most common genes and DNA. The V and J calls shown here were made by TCRdb, not taken from the authors' results. The sample profile shows just under 900,000 distinct CDR3 sequences; 29% of them were found once. Jointly, the top ten make up roughly 17% of the sample.

The roughly 42 donors, aged roughly 6 to 90 years, were systemically healthy Caucasian individuals from Russia. Each donor gave approximately 9.3 milliliters of peripheral blood, collected into EDTA-treated Vacutainer tubes. PBMCs were isolated by Ficoll-Paque density-gradient centrifugation, with at least 6 million obtained per sample. Total RNA was extracted from PBMCs with Trizol reagent, with at least 5.5 micrograms obtained per sample. The percentages of naive CD45RAhigh/CD27high T cells were determined by flow cytometry on a PBMC aliquot from every donor. Sequencing was carried out using blood. The clonotype was recovered from a woman aged 80 or over in good health. The V and J segments used are TRBV6-5 and TRBJ2-7, with 7 bases in between that match TRBD1. The CDR3 here reads CASSRQGPTYEQYF. The nucleotide sequence reads as follows: TGTGCCAGCAGTCGACAGGGTCCCACCTACGAGCAGTACTTC.